A selection of T cell receptor beta chains follows, all from one sample in a study of molecular identifiers for immune sequencing clone quantification. TCRdb re-called the PCR reads with MiXCR, one entry per CDR3 protein. The data show about 630,000 distinct CDR3 sequences, roughly 27% seen once. The sequenced sample consisted of naive CD8+ T cells from blood, with Jurkat cell RNA spiked in. These receptors all stem from a human donor in good health. Some libraries in this study had Jurkat cell RNA spiked in. The CDR3 runs from the conserved cysteine through the conserved F or W. Fields, in order: CDR3 length, clone size, D gene, V gene, J gene, CDR3 DNA, CDR3 protein. D genes are given only for firm matches. Clone size appears in some rows only: once, few, many, or a class for an expanded clone.

length: 14
size: many
D: -
V: TRBV5-5
J: TRBJ2-3
DNA: TGTGCCAGCAGCTCCGGCGGAGGCACAGATACGCAGTATTTT
CDR3: CASSSGGGTDTQYF

length: 16
size: -
D: -
V: TRBV6-2/TRBV6-3
J: TRBJ2-2
DNA: TGTGCCAGCAGTTACCTTAGACAGACAAACACCGGGGAGCTGTTTTTT
CDR3: CASSYLRQTNTGELFF

length: 13
size: -
D: TRBD1
V: TRBV9
J: TRBJ2-7
DNA: TGTGCCAGCAGCGAGGACAGGAGAGGGGAGCAGTACTTC
CDR3: CASSEDRRGEQYF

length: 15
size: once
D: -
V: TRBV27
J: TRBJ1-1
DNA: TGTGCCAGCAGTACGTTCCTGCTGGGGGGCACTGCAGCTTTCTTT
CDR3: CASSTFLLGGTAAFF

length: 14
size: -
D: TRBD2
V: TRBV30
J: TRBJ2-7
DNA: TGTGCCTGGAGTCTAGCGGTAGGGTCCTACGAGCAGTACTTC
CDR3: CAWSLAVGSYEQYF

length: 13
size: many
D: -
V: TRBV12-3/TRBV12-4
J: TRBJ2-5
DNA: TGTGCCAGCAGCCCTTTTGCGGGCGGGCCCCAGTACTTC
CDR3: CASSPFAGGPQYF

length: 16
size: few
D: TRBD2
V: TRBV7-9
J: TRBJ2-7
DNA: TGTGCCAGCAACAATCGGGGGGGGCAGGACAGCTACGAGCAGTACTTC
CDR3: CASNNRGGQDSYEQYF

length: 16
size: once
D: TRBD1
V: TRBV6-5
J: TRBJ2-7
DNA: TGTGCCAGCAGTTATACCGACAGGGGATCCTTCTACGAGCAGTACTTC
CDR3: CASSYTDRGSFYEQYF

length: 15
size: many
D: -
V: TRBV7-6
J: TRBJ2-7
DNA: TGTGCCAGCAGCTTCGCGGCAGGCAGCTCCTACGAGCAGTACTTC
CDR3: CASSFAAGSSYEQYF

length: 12
size: -
D: TRBD2
V: TRBV12-3/TRBV12-4
J: TRBJ2-1
DNA: TGCGCCAGCAGCCTTAGCGGGAATGGGCAGTTCTTC
CDR3: CASSLSGNGQFF

length: 16
size: many
D: -
V: TRBV6-2/TRBV6-3
J: TRBJ2-7
DNA: TGTGCCAGCAGTTACGATCCGAGGGCCTTATCCTACGAGCAGTACTTC
CDR3: CASSYDPRALSYEQYF

length: 10
size: many
D: -
V: TRBV20-1
J: TRBJ2-5
DNA: TGCAGTGCTATACAAGAGACCCAGTACTTC
CDR3: CSAIQETQYF

length: 18
size: many
D: -
V: TRBV6-6
J: TRBJ2-3
DNA: TGTGCCAGCAGTTACTCGAATCTGGGCCTCTACACCACAGATACGCAGTATTTT
CDR3: CASSYSNLGLYTTDTQYF

length: 16
size: -
D: -
V: TRBV19
J: TRBJ2-1
DNA: TGTGCCAGTAGTATGATCCCCGGGACTGCAGTCAATGAGCAGTTCTTC
CDR3: CASSMIPGTAVNEQFF

length: 15
size: -
D: -
V: TRBV3-1
J: TRBJ2-7
DNA: TGTGCCAGCAGCCAAGATCCTGGGGGACTCTACGAGCAGTACTTC
CDR3: CASSQDPGGLYEQYF

length: 14
size: few
D: -
V: TRBV19
J: TRBJ2-3
DNA: TGTGCCAGTACCACAGGCCCCGGGGCAGATACGCAGTATTTT
CDR3: CASTTGPGADTQYF

length: 19
size: few
D: TRBD2
V: TRBV7-2
J: TRBJ2-5
DNA: TGTGCCAGCAGCGCTAGACCGGGACTAGCGGGAGGGTCTGGGGAGACCCAGTACTTC
CDR3: CASSARPGLAGGSGETQYF

length: 14
size: many
D: TRBD1
V: TRBV24-1
J: TRBJ1-5
DNA: TGTGCCACCAGGGGACAGGGGCGCGTCGGGGCCCAGCATTTT
CDR3: CATRGQGRVGAQHF

length: 16
size: few
D: -
V: TRBV6-2/TRBV6-3
J: TRBJ2-7
DNA: TGTGCCAGCAGTTACCCCCCCGGGACCGAGTCCTACGAGCAGTACTTC
CDR3: CASSYPPGTESYEQYF

length: 19
size: -
D: -
V: TRBV19
J: TRBJ1-3
DNA: TGTGCCAGTAGCTTAGGTTCTTTAGTAGGTTTTTCGGCTGGAAGCACCAAATATTTT
CDR3: CASSLGSLVGFSAGSTKYF

length: 18
size: many
D: -
V: TRBV5-1
J: TRBJ2-5
DNA: TGCGCCAGCAGCCTCGACGGGGGTTATTCGGGGATAGGCGAGACCCAGTACTTC
CDR3: CASSLDGGYSGIGETQYF

length: 18
size: many
D: -
V: TRBV11-2
J: TRBJ2-6
DNA: TGTGCCAGCAGCACGGGAGTTCAAACTAACTCTGGGGCCAACGTCCTGACTTTC
CDR3: CASSTGVQTNSGANVLTF

length: 11
size: many
D: -
V: TRBV20-1
J: TRBJ1-1
DNA: TGCAGTGCTAGGCTGATCACTGAAGCTTTCTTT
CDR3: CSARLITEAFF

length: 10
size: many
D: TRBD1
V: TRBV29-1
J: TRBJ2-1
DNA: TGCAGCGCCAGGGGACAGGGGGAGTTCTTC
CDR3: CSARGQGEFF

length: 13
size: many
D: -
V: TRBV14
J: TRBJ1-5
DNA: TGTGCCAGCAGTCCAGGGTGGGGTCAGCCCCAGCATTTT
CDR3: CASSPGWGQPQHF

length: 15
size: many
D: -
V: TRBV20-1
J: TRBJ2-3
DNA: TGCAGTGCTAGAGATCAGGCAATGAGGACAGATACGCAGTATTTT
CDR3: CSARDQAMRTDTQYF

length: 15
size: many
D: -
V: TRBV5-4
J: TRBJ1-1
DNA: TGTGCCAGCAGCTTGGGCTGGGGGGCGAACACTGAAGCTTTCTTT
CDR3: CASSLGWGANTEAFF

length: 16
size: -
D: TRBD1
V: TRBV27
J: TRBJ2-7
DNA: TGTGCCAGCAGTTCCTTACAGGGGGCAGGGTCCTACGAGCAGTACTTC
CDR3: CASSSLQGAGSYEQYF

length: 12
size: few
D: -
V: TRBV6-2/TRBV6-3
J: TRBJ2-1
DNA: TGTGCCAGCAGTTATCTAGTGAATGAGCAGTTCTTC
CDR3: CASSYLVNEQFF

length: 16
size: few
D: -
V: TRBV20-1
J: TRBJ2-7
DNA: TGCAGTGCTAATTTAGATCAACTAGGGGACCCCTACGAGCAGCACTTC
CDR3: CSANLDQLGDPYEQHF

length: 14
size: many
D: -
V: TRBV5-1
J: TRBJ1-1
DNA: TGCGCCAGCAGCTCTGGTGGATCCCACACTGAAGCTTTCTTT
CDR3: CASSSGGSHTEAFF

length: 16
size: few
D: -
V: TRBV19
J: TRBJ1-2
DNA: TGTGCCAGTAGTGGAGCCGGGACTAAAGCTAACTATGGCTACACCTTC
CDR3: CASSGAGTKANYGYTF

length: 15
size: -
D: TRBD1
V: TRBV19
J: TRBJ2-7
DNA: TGTGCCAGTAGTACGGGGACAGGACTCGACTACGAGCAGTACTTC
CDR3: CASSTGTGLDYEQYF

length: 15
size: -
D: TRBD1
V: TRBV5-1
J: TRBJ1-1
DNA: TGCGCCAGCAACCAGATCGAAGACAGGGGAGCTGAAGCTTTCTTT
CDR3: CASNQIEDRGAEAFF

length: 15
size: few
D: -
V: TRBV5-6
J: TRBJ1-3
DNA: TGTGCCAGCAGCTACCGGGTCCAAACTGGAAACACCATATATTTT
CDR3: CASSYRVQTGNTIYF

length: 14
size: few
D: -
V: TRBV20-1
J: TRBJ1-5
DNA: TGCAGTGCTAGAGATTATGTGGCAGATCAGCCCCAGCATTTT
CDR3: CSARDYVADQPQHF

length: 14
size: many
D: TRBD1
V: TRBV12-5
J: TRBJ2-5
DNA: TGTGCTAGTGGACGGACAGGGGAACAAGAGACCCAGTACTTC
CDR3: CASGRTGEQETQYF

length: 15
size: -
D: TRBD1
V: TRBV12-3/TRBV12-4
J: TRBJ1-5
DNA: TGTGCCCGCAACCCCGGGACAGGCGGGTATCAGCCCCGGCGTTTT
CDR3: CARNPGTGGYQPRRF

length: 14
size: few
D: TRBD2
V: TRBV2
J: TRBJ2-7
DNA: TGTGCCAGCAGTGATACAGCGGGAGTCGACGAGCAGTACTTC
CDR3: CASSDTAGVDEQYF

length: 16
size: -
D: -
V: TRBV21-1
J: TRBJ2-2
DNA: TGTGCCAGCAGCTCTCGACAGCGGGAGTTGGGCGGGGAGCTGTTTTTT
CDR3: CASSSRQRELGGELFF

length: 13
size: many
D: -
V: TRBV9
J: TRBJ1-6
DNA: TGTGCCAGCAGCGTAAGTGGCAATTCACCCCTCCACTTT
CDR3: CASSVSGNSPLHF

length: 13
size: -
D: -
V: TRBV7-3
J: TRBJ1-1
DNA: TGTGCCAGCAGCTTATGGCAGAACACTGAAGCTTTCTTT
CDR3: CASSLWQNTEAFF

length: 16
size: -
D: -
V: TRBV9
J: TRBJ1-6
DNA: TGTGCCAGCAGCGTAGCCCCCGGGACCTATAATTCACCCCTCCACTTT
CDR3: CASSVAPGTYNSPLHF

length: 12
size: many
D: -
V: TRBV6-2/TRBV6-3
J: TRBJ1-1
DNA: TGTGCCAGCAGTATTGGACAAGCTGAAGCTTTCTTT
CDR3: CASSIGQAEAFF

length: 14
size: many
D: TRBD1
V: TRBV30
J: TRBJ1-5
DNA: TGTGCCTGGAGTGCGACAGGGCGCGGTCAGCCCCAGCATTTT
CDR3: CAWSATGRGQPQHF

length: 15
size: many
D: -
V: TRBV4-3
J: TRBJ2-7
DNA: TGCGCCAGCAGCCAAGCTCGGGGGATACTCTACGAGCAGTACTTC
CDR3: CASSQARGILYEQYF

length: 15
size: many
D: -
V: TRBV4-1
J: TRBJ2-5
DNA: TGCGCCAGCAGCCAAGGAGGCGGAGTCCAAGAGACCCAGTACTTC
CDR3: CASSQGGGVQETQYF

length: 12
size: many
D: -
V: TRBV28
J: TRBJ2-7
DNA: TGTGCCAGCAGTTTGCGGGTCTACGAGCAGTACTTC
CDR3: CASSLRVYEQYF

length: 15
size: many
D: -
V: TRBV28
J: TRBJ2-7
DNA: TGTGCCAGCAGTTTATTTTCGGGGAACTCCTACGAGCAGTACTTC
CDR3: CASSLFSGNSYEQYF

length: 14
size: -
D: -
V: TRBV6-5
J: TRBJ1-1
DNA: TGTGCCAGCAGTACACAGGTTCTTGAGGCTGAAGCTTTCTTT
CDR3: CASSTQVLEAEAFF

length: 14
size: -
D: TRBD2
V: TRBV24-1
J: TRBJ2-2
DNA: TGTGCCACCAGTGATTTACTAGCGGGCGGGGAGCTGTTTTTT
CDR3: CATSDLLAGGELFF

length: 18
size: -
D: -
V: TRBV11-2
J: TRBJ1-6
DNA: TGTGCCAGCAGCTTAGAACCGAAACTTACCACCTATAATTCACCCCTCCACTTT
CDR3: CASSLEPKLTTYNSPLHF

length: 13
size: few
D: -
V: TRBV25-1
J: TRBJ1-6
DNA: TGTGCCAGCAGTGAATATCGAAATTCACCCCTCCACTTT
CDR3: CASSEYRNSPLHF

length: 15
size: many
D: -
V: TRBV5-1
J: TRBJ1-5
DNA: TGTGCCAGCAGCTTAGCAGGGGATAGCAATCAGCCCCAGCATTTT
CDR3: CASSLAGDSNQPQHF

length: 16
size: -
D: -
V: TRBV6-5
J: TRBJ2-3
DNA: TGTGCCAGCAGTTACTTGGGGGGGGGGCCGTCAGATACGCAGTATTTT
CDR3: CASSYLGGGPSDTQYF

length: 15
size: few
D: TRBD2
V: TRBV6-2/TRBV6-3
J: TRBJ2-3
DNA: TGTGCCAGCAGTCGGACTAGCGGGATTGCAGATACGCAGTATTTT
CDR3: CASSRTSGIADTQYF

length: 18
size: many
D: -
V: TRBV7-9
J: TRBJ1-1
DNA: TGTGCCAGCAGCACCGCCAAGGGCCAGGATCGTAGATACACTGAAGCTTTCTTT
CDR3: CASSTAKGQDRRYTEAFF

length: 15
size: -
D: -
V: TRBV14
J: TRBJ2-7
DNA: TGTGCCAGCAGCCAAGAAGTTTGGGGACCTTACGAGCAGTACTTC
CDR3: CASSQEVWGPYEQYF

length: 15
size: -
D: TRBD1
V: TRBV28
J: TRBJ2-7
DNA: TGTGCCAGCAGGTACGGGACAGCTCGCTCCCACGAGCAGTACTTC
CDR3: CASRYGTARSHEQYF

length: 15
size: -
D: TRBD1
V: TRBV28
J: TRBJ2-1
DNA: TGTGCCAGCAGTTGGGGACAGGGGTGGGTCAATGAGCAGTTCTTC
CDR3: CASSWGQGWVNEQFF